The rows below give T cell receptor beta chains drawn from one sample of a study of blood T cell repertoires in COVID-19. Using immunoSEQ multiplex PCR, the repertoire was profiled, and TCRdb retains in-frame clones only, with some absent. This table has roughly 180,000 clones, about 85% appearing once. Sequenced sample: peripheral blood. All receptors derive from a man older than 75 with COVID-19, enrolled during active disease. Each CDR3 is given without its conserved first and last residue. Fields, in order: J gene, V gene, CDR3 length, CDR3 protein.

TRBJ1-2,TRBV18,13,ASASAGQSNYGYT
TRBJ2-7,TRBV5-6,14,ASSLVRGAVALQQY
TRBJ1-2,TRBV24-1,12,ATSDQQKIYGYT
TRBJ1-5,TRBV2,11,ASGDRANQPQH
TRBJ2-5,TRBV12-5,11,ASGPRGGETQY
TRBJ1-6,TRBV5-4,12,ASSLEGGNSPLH
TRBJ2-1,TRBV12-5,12,ASGLDGQGGEQF
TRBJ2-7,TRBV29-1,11,SVVDRGSNEQY
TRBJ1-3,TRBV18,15,ASSPQTGGSTGNTIY
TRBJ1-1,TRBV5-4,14,ASSLARDSSNTEAF
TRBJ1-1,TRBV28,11,ASSLRPNTEAF
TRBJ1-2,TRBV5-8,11,ASTRRANYGYT
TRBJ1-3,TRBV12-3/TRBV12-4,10,ASSPQGNTIY
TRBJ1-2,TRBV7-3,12,ASSLAPGNYGYT
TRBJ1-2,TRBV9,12,ASSVEEVAYGYT
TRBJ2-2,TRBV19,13,ASNPAGEYTGELF
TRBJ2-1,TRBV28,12,ASSLGYGNNEQF
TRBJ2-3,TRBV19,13,ASSQGPGGTDTQY
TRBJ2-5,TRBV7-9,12,ASSVHDREGTQY
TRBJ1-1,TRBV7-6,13,ASSPQDIMNTEAF
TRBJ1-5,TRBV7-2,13,ASSLMGTGNQPQH
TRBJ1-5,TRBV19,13,ASSIDQTDNQPQH
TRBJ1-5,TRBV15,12,ATSRGQGNQPQH
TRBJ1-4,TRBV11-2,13,ASSSTGGGNEKLF
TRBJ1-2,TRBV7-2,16,ASSLASRVGQGGYGYT
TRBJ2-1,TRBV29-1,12,SVAGTGGSNEQF
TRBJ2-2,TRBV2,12,ASSESRNTGELF
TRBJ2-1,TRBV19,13,ASSAEDRGNDEQF
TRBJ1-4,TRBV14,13,ASRPGKRPYEKLF
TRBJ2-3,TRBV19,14,ASSIGVAGGTDTQY
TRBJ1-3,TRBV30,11,AWTVQYGNTIY
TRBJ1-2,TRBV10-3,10,AISGREYGYT
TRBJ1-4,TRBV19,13,ASSATGGVLRKLF
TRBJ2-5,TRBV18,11,ASSPGGLETQY
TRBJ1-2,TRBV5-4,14,ASSLYLSRGRGGYT
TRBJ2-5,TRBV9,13,ASSVERGGLETQY
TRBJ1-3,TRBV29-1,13,SVVVSKSSGNTIY
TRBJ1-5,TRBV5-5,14,ASSLSGLNSNQPQH
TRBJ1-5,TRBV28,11,ASSQQGRQPQH
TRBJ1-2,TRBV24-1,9,ATSDVGGYT
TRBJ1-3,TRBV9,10,ASQGSGNTIY
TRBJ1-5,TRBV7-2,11,ASSLWEDQPQH
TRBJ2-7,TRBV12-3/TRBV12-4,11,ASSRWGGYEQY
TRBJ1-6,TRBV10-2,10,AAQTYNSPLH
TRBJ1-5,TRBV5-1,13,ASSLTGEGNQPQH
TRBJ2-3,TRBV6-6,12,ASSRGGGQDTQY
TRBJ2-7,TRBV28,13,ASSSGASGVNEQY
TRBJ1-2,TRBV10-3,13,AISEKGPRGYGYT
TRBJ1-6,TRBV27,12,ASALVLGGSPLH
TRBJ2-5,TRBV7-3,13,ASSLGGSPGETQY
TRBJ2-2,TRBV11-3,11,ASNHLRAGELF
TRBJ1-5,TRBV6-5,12,ASSYSGGVEPQH
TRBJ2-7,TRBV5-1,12,ASSLEAAAYEQY
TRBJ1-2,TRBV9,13,ASSVGTGWGHGYT
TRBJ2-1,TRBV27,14,ASSLFRVSGYNEQF